This passage covers 23 T cell receptor beta chains from one sample sequenced in a study of cytomegalovirus exposure and HLA in healthy donors. The PCR contained 60 Vbeta and 13 Jbeta primers. The method was immunoSEQ multiplex PCR; TCRdb's version includes in-frame clones alone and lacks a portion of them. This repertoire shows some 130,000 clones, around three quarters found once; its top ten account for 5% to 8.5%. Sequenced sample: PBMCs. Every receptor here comes from a man aged 40-49 years in good health and CMV-seropositive.

This clone was counted only a few times. The V and J genes are TRBV6-5 and TRBJ1-2, with TRBD1 identical over 7 bases. V lost 6 bases to trimming and J lost 7 bases; unmatched junction nucleotides: 8. CDR1 and CDR2 (germline): MNHEY, SVGAGI. The CDR3 covers 13 residues. In DNA, the CDR3 is TGTGCCAGCAGAACGACAGGGTTGGCTGGCTACACCTTC. It is translated as CASRTTGLAGYTF.

This clone has only a few counts. J is TRBJ2-3 and V is TRBV7-3; maybe TRBD2 (5 bases). The CDR3 has 15 residues. From germline, CDR1 is SGHTA and CDR2 FQGTGA. V dropped 1 base and J dropped 0 bases, with 8 bases sitting between them. The CDR3 protein is CASSLNGGSTDTQYF. As DNA, the CDR3 is TGTGCCAGCAGCTTAAACGGCGGGAGCACAGATACGCAGTATTTT.

The chain carries TRBV10-3 and TRBJ2-7; TRBD2 aligns across 11 bases. Per the germline V gene, CDR1 is ENHRY and CDR2 is SYGVKD. The CDR3 runs 15 residues. V lost 8 bases, J lost 5 bases, and 11 bases stayed unmatched. The CDR3 nucleotides are TGTGCCATCGGTGGCCTTAGCGGGAGGGTCCACGAGCAGTACTTC. Translated, it gives CAIGGLSGRVHEQYF.

This clone was seen a single time. The genes are TRBV19 and TRBJ1-4, with no clear D. The CDR3 extends over 14 amino acids. The germline V gene encodes CDR1 LNHDA and CDR2 SQIVND (reference sequence). V shed 2 bases and J shed 0 bases, with 4 bases lying between them. For the CDR3, the DNA is TGTGCCAGTAGTATACGTGCAACTAATGAAAAACTGTTTTTT. It is translated as CASSIRATNEKLFF.

V is TRBV27 and J is TRBJ1-1, with TRBD1 matching 8 bases. Looked up from germline, CDR1 is MNHEY and CDR2 is SMNVEV (reference sequence). The CDR3 contains 14 residues. Losses at the gene ends were 8 bases for V and 2 bases for J; bases not matched to a gene: 7. CDR3 in amino acids: CASQFTGGNTEAFF. As DNA, the CDR3 is TGTGCCAGCCAATTCACAGGGGGAAACACTGAAGCTTTCTTT.

The gene calls are TRBV4-1 and TRBJ2-7; TRBD1 might be the D (6 bases). From germline, CDR1 is MGHRA and CDR2 YSYEKL. The CDR3 runs to 14 residues. The ends were cut back, 5 bases at V and 0 bases at J, with 11 bases in the middle. The CDR3 reads CASSSLGASYEQYF. CDR3 DNA sequence: TGCGCCAGCAGCTCTCTGGGGGCCTCCTACGAGCAGTACTTC.

V is TRBV18 and J is TRBJ1-4, with unresolved D. The CDR3 extends over 15 amino acids. Trimming left V 0 bases short and J 10 bases short, with 15 bases between. The germline V gene has CDR1 KGHSH and CDR2 LQKENI. In DNA, the CDR3 is TGTGCCAGCTCACCACCGTTGGCCGGGCGGGGAAAACTGTTTTTT. Translation gives CASSPPLAGRGKLFF.

V and J are TRBV5-4 and TRBJ2-7, with 12 bases aligning to TRBD2. The trim removed 6 bases at V and 4 bases at J, leaving 8 bases unmatched. Germline CDR1 reads SGHNT; CDR2 reads YYREEE (reference sequence). The CDR3 has 15 residues. CDR3 region: CASTLQGTSGYEQYF. CDR3 bases: TGTGCCAGCACGCTACAGGGGACTAGCGGGTACGAGCAGTACTTC.

The chain joins TRBV6-5 to TRBJ1-1; maybe TRBD1 (5 bases). Germline V gene sequence: CDR1 MNHEY, CDR2 SVGAGI. The length of the CDR3 is 13 residues. V lost 5 bases and J lost 5, with 12 bases in between. The CDR3 here is CASSENRRTEAFF. The CDR3 nucleotides are TGTGCCAGCAGTGAAAACAGGAGAACTGAAGCTTTCTTT.

This clone was recorded only once. CDR3 residues: CASSPGTGGLNTEAFF. For the CDR3, the DNA is TGTGCCAGCTCACCAGGGACAGGGGGCCTGAACACTGAAGCTTTCTTT. The genes are TRBV18 and TRBJ1-1; 12 bases match TRBD1. Germline loops: CDR1 KGHSH, CDR2 LQKENI. This CDR3 is built from 16 residues. V lost 2 bases, J lost 0 bases, and 1 base stayed unmatched. The variable domain in full, with the rest retrieved from reference TRBV18 and TRBJ1-1, is NAGVMQNPRHLVRRRGQEARLRCSPMKGHSHVYWYRQLPEEGLKFMVYLQKENIIDESGMPKERFSAEFPKEGPSILRIQQVVRGDSAAYFCASSPGTGGLNTEAFFGQGTRLTVV.

The rearrangement links TRBV25-1 to TRBJ2-7; D is perhaps TRBD1 (8 bases). This CDR3 is built from 18 residues. V shed 4 bases and J shed 3 bases, with 25 bases lying between them. CDR1 MGHDK and CDR2 SYGVNS come from the germline V gene. The CDR3 sequence: CASSAGGQDPPYGYEQYF. The CDR3 DNA is TGTGCCAGCAGTGCGGGGGGACAGGACCCACCGTATGGCTACGAGCAGTACTTC.

This chain links TRBV19 with TRBJ2-5, with a possible D match to TRBD2 (5 bases). CDR3 size: 15 residues. V lost 6 bases and J lost 2, with 16 bases in between. The germline gives CDR1 LNHDA, CDR2 SQIVND (reference sequence). The CDR3 region has the DNA TGTGCCAGTAGCTCCCCCCCGGGGATACAAGAGACCCAGTACTTC. It codes for CASSSPPGIQETQYF.

This chain joins TRBV18 and TRBJ2-2; the match to TRBD1 covers 7 bases. From germline, CDR1 is KGHSH and CDR2 LQKENI. The V segment lost 1 base and the J segment 4 bases; nucleotides outside the gene matches: 6. There are 16 residues in the CDR3. This chain's CDR3 is CASSPLKGAVTGELFF. CDR3 DNA: TGTGCCAGCTCACCACTCAAGGGGGCTGTCACCGGGGAGCTGTTTTTT.

This chain uses TRBV6-5 with TRBJ2-5, with D maybe TRBD1 (5 bases). The CDR3 is 14 amino acids. Trimming shortened V by 0 bases and J by 5 bases, and 10 bases separated the two germline ends. The V gene's germline CDR1 is MNHEY and CDR2 SVGAGI. The CDR3 region has the DNA TGTGCCAGCAGTTACTCGCGAGCAGGGGAGACCCAGTACTTC. Protein: CASSYSRAGETQYF.

J is TRBJ2-1 and V is TRBV6-5; 13 bases match TRBD2. In germline, CDR1 is MNHEY, CDR2 SVGAGI. The V segment lost 4 bases and the J segment 5 bases; nucleotides outside the gene matches: 2. This CDR3 has 15 amino acids. CDR3 region: CASSSTSGGHNEQFF. In DNA form, the CDR3 reads TGTGCCAGCAGTTCGACTAGCGGGGGGCACAATGAGCAGTTCTTC.

This clone was observed once. The chain employs TRBV6-5 and TRBJ2-7; 8 bases map to TRBD2. The CDR3 is 15 amino acids. Trimming removed 1 base from V and 2 bases from J; junction bases left unmatched: 4. Per germline, CDR1 MNHEY and CDR2 SVGAGI. This chain's CDR3 is CASSYYSGGAYEQYF. In DNA, the CDR3 is TGTGCCAGCAGTTACTATTCCGGGGGGGCCTACGAGCAGTACTTC.

The chain links TRBV27 to TRBJ2-7; 8 nucleotides line up with TRBD2. Germline values: CDR1 MNHEY, CDR2 SMNVEV (reference sequence). CDR3 length: 14 amino acids. Trimming at V came to 4 bases and at J to 5 bases, leaving 7 bases not matched to a gene. Here the CDR3 reads CASSSYSGRHEQYF. CDR3 DNA sequence: TGTGCCAGCAGTTCTTACAGCGGGAGACACGAGCAGTACTTC.

In DNA form, the CDR3 reads TGCGCCAGCAGCTTGGGGGACAGGGGGCTTAAGAAACTGTTTTTT. Translation: CASSLGDRGLKKLFF. V and J are TRBV5-1 and TRBJ1-4; 12 bases are shared with TRBD1. V lost 0 bases, J lost 11 bases, and 5 bases stayed unmatched. From germline, CDR1 is SGHRS and CDR2 YFSETQ. The CDR3 is 15 amino acids. Based on the CDR3 plus reference TRBV5-1 and TRBJ1-4, the full variable domain is KAGVTQTPRYLIKTRGQQVTLSCSPISGHRSVSWYQQTPGQGLQFLFEYFSETQRNKGNFPGRFSGRQFSNSRSEMNVSTLELGDSALYLCASSLGDRGLKKLFFGSGTQLSVL.

V usage is TRBV7-9 and J usage is TRBJ2-5; TRBD2 aligns across 9 bases. Germline CDR1 is SEHNR and CDR2 is FQNEAQ (reference sequence). Trimming removed 1 base from V and 1 base from J; junction bases left unmatched: 4. This CDR3 spans 16 amino acids. Here the CDR3 reads CASSLGTSGLQETQYF. As DNA, the CDR3 is TGTGCCAGCAGCTTAGGTACTAGCGGGCTCCAAGAGACCCAGTACTTC.

The V call is TRBV7-9, the J call TRBJ1-1; tentative D call: TRBD1 (5 bases). CDR3 length: 13 residues. Germline V CDR1 and CDR2: SEHNR, FQNEAQ (reference sequence). Trimming shortened V by 3 bases and J by 5 bases, and 10 bases separated the two germline ends. The CDR3 DNA reads TGTGCCAGCAGCTTGGAGGGGTGGACTGAAGCTTTCTTT. Translated: CASSLEGWTEAFF.

Regarding this clone: The same CDR3 can be traced to other DNA sequences in this sample. The rearrangement uses TRBV9 and TRBJ2-3; a possible D gene is TRBD2 (6 bases). The CDR3 consists of 13 residues. Trimming stripped 3 bases from V and 6 bases from J, with 11 bases between. CDR1 and CDR2 (germline): SGDLS, YYNGEE. The CDR3 here is CASSGLVLDTQYF. CDR3 in DNA: TGTGCCAGCAGCGGACTAGTGTTGGATACGCAGTATTTT.

The gene calls are TRBV7-2 and TRBJ2-5, with a tentative D call TRBD2 (5 bases). The CDR3 has 15 residues. Trimming took 1 base from V and 1 from J, leaving 10 bases between them. Germline CDR1 and CDR2: SGHTA and FQGNSA. The CDR3 here is CASSLVGSPQETQYF. The CDR3 DNA reads TGTGCCAGCAGCTTAGTTGGGAGTCCCCAAGAGACCCAGTACTTC.

The chain uses TRBV6-5 and TRBJ1-5; D remains ambiguous. Germline V gene lookup returns CDR1 MNHEY and CDR2 SVGAGI. This CDR3 is built from 15 residues. The V and J ends lost 5 bases and 4 bases respectively, with 15 bases between them. The CDR3 here is CASSHRELMNQPQHF. As DNA, the CDR3 is TGTGCCAGCAGTCACCGGGAGCTAATGAATCAGCCCCAGCATTTT.